This TCR beta chain came from a study of T cell clones after liver transplantation. Germline V gene sequence: CDR1 MNHEY, CDR2 SMNVEV (reference sequence). Trimming took off 3 bases at V and 4 bases at J, with 12 bases between the two ends. This CDR3 region has 14 residues. Libraries were prepared by immunoSEQ multiplex PCR; TCRdb keeps only in-frame clonotypes and omits some of them. The sample has tens of thousands of clones, 80% seen once. The clonotype comes from a human patient who received a liver transplant. The graft donor may have contributed some T cells. The chain combines TRBV27 with TRBJ1-1; D gene uncertain. Sequenced material: CD4+ T cells from blood, taken 12 months after liver transplant. This CDR3 is CASSLWGRSTEAFF. In nucleotides, the CDR3 is TGTGCCAGCAGTTTGTGGGGTAGATCCACTGAAGCTTTCTTT.